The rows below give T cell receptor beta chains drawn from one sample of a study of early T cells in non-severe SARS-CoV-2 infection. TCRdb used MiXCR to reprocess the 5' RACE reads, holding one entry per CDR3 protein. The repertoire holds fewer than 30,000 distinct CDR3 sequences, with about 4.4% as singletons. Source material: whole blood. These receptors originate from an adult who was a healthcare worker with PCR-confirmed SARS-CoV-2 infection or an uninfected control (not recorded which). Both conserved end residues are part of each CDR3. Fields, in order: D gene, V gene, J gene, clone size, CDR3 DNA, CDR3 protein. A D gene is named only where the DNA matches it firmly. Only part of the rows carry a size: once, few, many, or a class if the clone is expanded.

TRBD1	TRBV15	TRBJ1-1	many	TGTGCCACCAGCAGACAGACAGGGACCTCCCTCACTGAAGCTTTCTTT	CATSRQTGTSLTEAFF
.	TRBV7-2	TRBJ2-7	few	TGTGCCAGCAGGGCTCCGGGAAGATACGAGCAGTACTTC	CASRAPGRYEQYF
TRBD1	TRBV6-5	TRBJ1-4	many	TGTGCCAGCACCCCCCGGACAGGGGGCCCTGCGGAACTGTTTTTT	CASTPRTGGPAELFF
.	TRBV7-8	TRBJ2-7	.	TGTGCCAGCACCAATCAGGGGGGCTACGAGCAGTACTTC	CASTNQGGYEQYF
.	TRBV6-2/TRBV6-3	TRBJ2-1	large	TGTGCCAGCAGCCATACGATCGGACTGGCGGGGATTAACAATGAGCAGTTCTTC	CASSHTIGLAGINNEQFF
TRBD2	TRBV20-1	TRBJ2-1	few	TGCAGTGCTAGGCTGACTAGCGGGGGAAGTGGGGATGAGCAGTTCTTC	CSARLTSGGSGDEQFF
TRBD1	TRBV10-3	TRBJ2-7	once	TGTGCCATCAGTGAGTCGCCGACAGGGGCGAGCGAGCAGTACTTC	CAISESPTGASEQYF
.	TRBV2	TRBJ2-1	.	TGTGCCAGCAGTGAAGTAGGGACCAGGGATGAGCAGTTCTTC	CASSEVGTRDEQFF
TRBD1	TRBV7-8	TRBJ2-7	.	TGTGCCAGCAGCCCCGACAGGGGCCTCACCTCAGTTATTTACGAGCAGTACTTC	CASSPDRGLTSVIYEQYF
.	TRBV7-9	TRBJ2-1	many	TGTGCCAGCGGTCACGGATACAATGAGCAGTTCTTC	CASGHGYNEQFF
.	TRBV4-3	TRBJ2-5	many	TGCGCCAGCAGCCAAGATCTAGCCGAGACCCAGTACTTC	CASSQDLAETQYF
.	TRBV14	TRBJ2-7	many	TGTGCCAGCAGCCAAAAGGATAGGGGAACCTACGAGCAGTACTTC	CASSQKDRGTYEQYF
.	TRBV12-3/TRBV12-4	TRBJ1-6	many	TGTGCCAGCAGTTTTGCCTCGGACAGCCCGAATTCACCCCTCCACTTT	CASSFASDSPNSPLHF
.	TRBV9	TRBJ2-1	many	TGTGCCAGCAGCCCCGTAGGGGGGGGTTTGGCTGGAAGTGAGCAGTTCTTC	CASSPVGGGLAGSEQFF
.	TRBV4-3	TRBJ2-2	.	TGCGCCAGCAGCCCCTCAACGAACACCGGGGAGCTGTTTTTT	CASSPSTNTGELFF
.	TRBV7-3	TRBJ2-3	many	TGTGCCAGCAGTCCCCAGTGGGGAGATACGCAGTATTTT	CASSPQWGDTQYF
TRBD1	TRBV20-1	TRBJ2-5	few	TGCAGTGCTAGTCCGGGACAGGGCGAAGAGACCCAGTACTTC	CSASPGQGEETQYF
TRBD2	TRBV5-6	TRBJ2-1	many	TGTGCCAGCAGCTTACTGGAGGGGACTAAGACGGATGAGCAGTTCTTC	CASSLLEGTKTDEQFF
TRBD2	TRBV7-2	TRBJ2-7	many	TGTGCCAGCAGCTTAGAGGGGGGCCCCACCCCTAGCGGGGCGATCTACGAGCAGTACTTC	CASSLEGGPTPSGAIYEQYF
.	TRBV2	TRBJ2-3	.	TGTGCCAGCCTTTGGTTGGGGCCGTCTGATACGCAGTATTTT	CASLWLGPSDTQYF
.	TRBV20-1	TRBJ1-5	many	TGCAGTGCCACCGGGGGCAGGGGAGCCCAGCCCCAGCATTTT	CSATGGRGAQPQHF
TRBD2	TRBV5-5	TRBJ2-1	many	TGTGCCAGCAGCAAGGGACTAGCGGGAGTCGGTGAGCAGTTCTTC	CASSKGLAGVGEQFF
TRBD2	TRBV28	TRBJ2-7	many	TGTGCCAGCAGTTTAATAGCGGGAGGGCGGAACGAGCAGTACTTC	CASSLIAGGRNEQYF
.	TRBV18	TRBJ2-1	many	TGTGCCAGCTCACCATCCGGAGCCGGGAACAATGAGCAGTTCTTC	CASSPSGAGNNEQFF
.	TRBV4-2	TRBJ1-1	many	TGTGCCAGCAGCCGCGTTTTGGGTGAAGCTTTCTTT	CASSRVLGEAFF
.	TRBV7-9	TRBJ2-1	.	TGTGCCAGCAGCTTTAATTCGAGGAATGAGCAGTTCTTC	CASSFNSRNEQFF
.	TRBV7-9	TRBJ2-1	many	TGTGCCAGCAGCCCCCTTAGGAGCGGACCATACAATGAGCAGTTCTTC	CASSPLRSGPYNEQFF
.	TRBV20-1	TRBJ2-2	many	TGCAGTGCTAGTAAGGCGGGGAGGAACACCGGGGAGCTGTTTTTT	CSASKAGRNTGELFF
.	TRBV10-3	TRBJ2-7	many	TGTGCCATCAGTGTGGTAACAGGGATGCAGTACTTC	CAISVVTGMQYF
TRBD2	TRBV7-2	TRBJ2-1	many	TGTGCCAGCAGCCCCTACTTTGGGAGGGCCGGTAATGAGCAGTTCTTC	CASSPYFGRAGNEQFF
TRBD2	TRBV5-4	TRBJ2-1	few	TGTGCCAGCAGCCAGAAACTAGCGGAGCCCTCCCAGGGGCAGTTCTTC	CASSQKLAEPSQGQFF
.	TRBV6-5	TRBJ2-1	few	TGTGCCAGCAGTTACTTACCGGGGACCAATGAGCAGTTCTTC	CASSYLPGTNEQFF
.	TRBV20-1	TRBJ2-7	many	TGCAGTGCTAGACGAGAAGGGACGCCATACGAGCAGTACTTC	CSARREGTPYEQYF
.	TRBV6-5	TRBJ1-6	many	TGTGCCAGCAGTTATTCCCAGGGTACTCGTAATTCACCCCTCCACTTT	CASSYSQGTRNSPLHF
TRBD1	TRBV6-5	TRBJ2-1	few	TGTACGTCGCAGGGGGCGGATTCCTACAATGAGCAGTTCTTC	CTSQGADSYNEQFF
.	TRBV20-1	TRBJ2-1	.	TGCAGTGCTTTTCGCGGAAGGTGGAATGAGCAGTTCTTC	CSAFRGRWNEQFF
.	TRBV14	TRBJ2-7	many	TGTGCCAGCAGCCAAGATCGAAGGGGTCAGGGAAACGAGCAGTACTTC	CASSQDRRGQGNEQYF
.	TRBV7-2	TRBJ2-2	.	TGTGCCAGCAGCTTAGCAGGGCTGGGCGGGGAGCTGTTTTTT	CASSLAGLGGELFF
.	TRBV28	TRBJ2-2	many	TGTGCCAGCAGTTCCCCAAACACCGGGGAGCTGTTTTTT	CASSSPNTGELFF
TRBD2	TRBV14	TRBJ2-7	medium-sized	TGTGCCAGCAGCCCCTCGGGAGGGGGCTCCTACGAGCAGTACTTC	CASSPSGGGSYEQYF
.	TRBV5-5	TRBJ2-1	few	TGTGCCAGCAGCTGGGACGGGGGAACCTACAATGAGCAGTTCTTC	CASSWDGGTYNEQFF
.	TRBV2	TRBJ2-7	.	TGCGCCAGCCTCCTTCCTGGGGACGAGCAGTACTTC	CASLLPGDEQYF
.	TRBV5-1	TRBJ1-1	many	TGCGCCAGCAGCCTCCGTGCGGGGAACACTGAAGCTTTCTTT	CASSLRAGNTEAFF
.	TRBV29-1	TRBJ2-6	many	TGCAGCGTTGCGGCCGGGTCTGGGGCCAACGTCCTGACTTTC	CSVAAGSGANVLTF
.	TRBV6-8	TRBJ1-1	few	TGTGCCAGCAGTAACGGGCGGGACACTGAAGCTTTCTTT	CASSNGRDTEAFF
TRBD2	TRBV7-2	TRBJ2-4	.	TGTGCCAGCAGCTCCGAAGTAGCGGGACGGGCCCCGTACTTC	CASSSEVAGRAPYF
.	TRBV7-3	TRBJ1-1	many	TGTGCCAGCAGCTTAATAGGGGAGGGGGACACTGAAGCTTTCTTT	CASSLIGEGDTEAFF
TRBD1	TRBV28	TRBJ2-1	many	TGTGCCAGCAGTCCCGGGACAGACAATGAGCAGTTCTTC	CASSPGTDNEQFF
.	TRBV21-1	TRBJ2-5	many	TGTGCCAGCATCCGTCGGGACAGGGAAGGCGGTGAGACCCAGTACTTC	CASIRRDREGGETQYF
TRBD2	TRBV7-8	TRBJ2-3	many	TGTGCCAGCAGCTTTTTGACTAGCACCGGCACGCAGTATTTT	CASSFLTSTGTQYF
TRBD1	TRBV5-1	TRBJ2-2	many	TGCGCCAGCAGCACGCAGGGGGCAGGGGTCACCGGGGAGCTGTTTTTT	CASSTQGAGVTGELFF